What follows are 22 T cell receptor beta chains derived from one specimen sequenced in a study of radiation and T cells in renal cell carcinoma. Time point defined: blood 2 weeks post-SBRT. Noted treatment: 15 Gy SBRT to primary tumor, nephrectomy 4 weeks later. Libraries were prepared by immunoSEQ multiplex PCR; TCRdb keeps only in-frame clonotypes and omits some of them. The sample contains about 150,000 clones, 87% of which appear only once. Sequencing was performed on blood, taken from a patient whose treatment included radiotherapy and nephrectomy. The receptors were gathered from a woman aged 50 to 65 with renal cell carcinoma.

The chain employs TRBV19 and TRBJ2-7; D may be TRBD1 or TRBD2 (5 bases each). Trimming took 5 bases from V and 9 from J, leaving 17 bases between them. The CDR3 covers 13 residues. Germline V gene sequence: CDR1 LNHDA, CDR2 SQIVND (reference sequence). CDR3 residues: CASSFDPTGRQYF. The CDR3 region has the DNA TGTGCCAGTAGTTTTGACCCGACGGGACGGCAGTACTTC.

J is TRBJ1-1 and V is TRBV19, with TRBD1 matching over 10 bases. V shed 7 bases, J shed 1 base, and the junction held 3 bases outside the gene matches. Germline-derived CDR1 and CDR2 are LNHDA and SQIVND (reference sequence). The CDR3 sequence is 14 residues long. The CDR3 coding sequence is TGTGCCAGTAAGTGGGACAGGGGGAACACTGAAGCTTTCTTT. It encodes CASKWDRGNTEAFF.

The chain combines TRBV5-1 with TRBJ2-7; the D gene is possibly TRBD1 (6 bases). Trimming pared 3 bases from V and 6 bases from J, leaving 13 bases between. The CDR3 loop spans 13 amino acids. CDR1 SGHRS and CDR2 YFSETQ come from the germline V gene. The CDR3 DNA follows: TGCGCCAGCAGCTGGTCCCGGGACACCGAGCAGTACTTC. Amino acid sequence: CASSWSRDTEQYF.

The J gene is TRBJ2-2, the V gene TRBV2; no reliable D call. V lost 6 bases and J lost 2, with 7 bases in between. The V gene's germline CDR1 is SNHLY and CDR2 FYNNEI. This CDR3 comprises 13 residues. The CDR3 loop is CASRYANTGELFF. In DNA form, the CDR3 reads TGTGCCAGCAGATACGCAAACACCGGGGAGCTGTTTTTT.

V and J are TRBV5-1 and TRBJ1-2; TRBD1 agrees at 8 bases. The germline CDR1 and CDR2 sequences are SGHRS and YFSETQ. The CDR3 covers 16 residues. V lost 1 base and J lost 5; bases outside the gene matches: 10. CDR3 DNA: TGCGCCAGCAGCTTGAGTGTGGACAGGGAAATATATGGCTACACCTTC. Translating it yields CASSLSVDREIYGYTF.

This clone was found a few times. The chain has TRBV20-1 and TRBJ2-5; a possible D gene is TRBD1 (6 bases). Trimming pared 6 bases from V and 4 bases from J, leaving 9 bases between. The CDR3 totals 11 residues. Germline loops: CDR1 DFQATT, CDR2 SNEGSKA (reference sequence). CDR3 sequence: CSAARGETQYF. CDR3 DNA: TGCAGTGCCGCCAGGGGAGAGACCCAGTACTTC.

The rearrangement joins TRBV7-2 to TRBJ2-7; D is perhaps TRBD1 or TRBD2 (5 bases each). The CDR3 has 14 amino acids. The V gene lost 0 bases and the J gene lost 8 bases, with 14 bases spanning the gap. Germline CDR1 SGHTA, CDR2 FQGNSA. The CDR3 here is CASSLAGAALKQYF. The CDR3 DNA sequence: TGTGCCAGCAGCTTAGCCGGGGCAGCCCTCAAGCAGTACTTC.

The chain links TRBV5-1 to TRBJ2-1; TRBD1 agrees at 8 bases. The CDR3 runs to 13 residues. The germline V gene has CDR1 SGHRS and CDR2 YFSETQ. V shed 3 bases and J 8 bases; nucleotides not matched to a gene: 4. Here the CDR3 reads CASSSDRADEQFF. For the CDR3, the DNA is TGCGCCAGCAGCTCGGACAGGGCAGATGAGCAGTTCTTC.

This chain joins TRBV5-4 and TRBJ1-1; D ambiguous. V was cut by 0 bases and J by 0 bases, with 9 bases left in between. This CDR3 has 15 amino acids. Germline CDR1 is SGHNT and CDR2 is YYREEE (reference sequence). DNA of the CDR3: TGTGCCAGCAGCTTGGATAACAGAATGAACACTGAAGCTTTCTTT. Protein product: CASSLDNRMNTEAFF.

The chain combines TRBV5-1 with TRBJ1-3, with D possibly TRBD1 on 5 matching bases. Germline lookup yields CDR1 SGHRS and CDR2 YFSETQ. CDR3 length: 14 amino acids. V lost 2 bases to trimming and J lost 7 bases, with 13 bases between them. This CDR3 reads CASSFGPGGNTIYF. The CDR3, as DNA: TGCGCCAGCAGCTTCGGACCGGGGGGGAACACCATATATTTT.

The J gene is TRBJ2-3, the V gene TRBV10-3; D is perhaps TRBD2 (5 bases). V was shortened by 3 bases and J by 6 bases, with 16 bases between the two germline ends. The CDR3 covers 15 residues. Germline V gene data show CDR1 as ENHRY and CDR2 as SYGVKD. The DNA of the CDR3 is TGTGCCATCAGTGAACCTAGCCGAAAGGGCGATACGCAGTATTTT. As protein: CAISEPSRKGDTQYF.

As DNA, the CDR3 is TGTGCCAGCTCTGAGACAGGGGAGAACACTGAAGCTTTCTTT. Translation gives CASSETGENTEAFF. V usage is TRBV6-5 and J usage is TRBJ1-1, with 8 positions matching TRBD1. Trimming at V came to 8 bases and at J to 1 base, leaving 6 bases not matched to a gene. The V gene's germline CDR1 is MNHEY and CDR2 SVGAGI. CDR3 length: 14 residues.

The chain links TRBV6-1 to TRBJ1-1; D remains ambiguous. V was shortened by 0 bases and J by 1 base, with 12 bases between the two germline ends. The CDR3 length is 16 residues. Germline loops: CDR1 MNHNS, CDR2 SASEGT. The CDR3 region is CASSEAWVARNTEAFF. The CDR3 coding sequence is TGTGCCAGCAGTGAAGCTTGGGTGGCGAGGAACACTGAAGCTTTCTTT.

The chain combines TRBV7-2 with TRBJ2-5; tentative D call: TRBD1 (5 bases). Germline CDR1 is SGHTA and CDR2 is FQGNSA. Between the trimmed V and J ends, which lost 2 bases and 4 bases, there was a span of 8 bases. CDR3 length equals 13 residues. The CDR3 here is CASSLFRGETQYF. In DNA form, the CDR3 reads TGTGCCAGCAGCTTATTTAGGGGAGAGACCCAGTACTTC.

This chain connects TRBV6-1 to TRBJ1-2; unclear D gene. This CDR3 has 14 amino acids. Trimming pared 3 bases from V and 0 bases from J, leaving 8 bases between. The V gene's germline CDR1 is MNHNS and CDR2 SASEGT. The CDR3 sequence is CASSDRRSNYGYTF. The CDR3 region has the DNA TGTGCCAGCAGTGACCGCCGCTCTAACTATGGCTACACCTTC.

This clone turned up a few times. V gene TRBV5-1 combines with J gene TRBJ2-1; D is undetermined. The CDR3 is 15 amino acids. The V end was cut by 0 bases, the J end by 4 bases, with 11 bases between. Per germline, CDR1 SGHRS and CDR2 YFSETQ. CDR3 DNA: TGCGCCAGCAGCTTGGTCCTTGACGTTTACAATGAGCAGTTCTTC. Its translation is CASSLVLDVYNEQFF.

The chain is built from TRBV10-3 and TRBJ1-2; a possible D gene is TRBD1 (6 bases). V was trimmed by 10 bases and J by 8 bases, leaving 29 bases between them. This CDR3 spans 16 amino acids. Germline-derived CDR1 and CDR2 are ENHRY and SYGVKD. The CDR3 loop reads CATRIHRVSGEGGYTF. As DNA, the CDR3 is TGTGCCACACGAATCCACAGGGTAAGCGGGGAAGGCGGCTACACCTTC.

This sequence joins TRBV4-1 and TRBJ2-5; D unclear. There are 16 residues in the CDR3. CDR1 and CDR2 from the germline V gene are MGHRA and YSYEKL. V dropped 3 bases and J dropped 3 bases, with 17 bases sitting between them. CDR3 loop: CASSQPQQRSKETQYF. The CDR3 DNA reads TGCGCCAGCAGCCAGCCACAGCAGCGATCGAAAGAGACCCAGTACTTC.

J is TRBJ1-5 and V is TRBV5-1; no firm D call. The CDR3 is made up of 14 amino acids. Trimming removed 0 bases from V and 7 bases from J, with 11 bases in between. Germline CDR1 and CDR2: SGHRS and YFSETQ. CDR3 sequence: CASSLEQSRQPQHF. As DNA, the CDR3 is TGCGCCAGCAGCTTGGAACAGTCGAGGCAGCCCCAGCATTTT.

The rearrangement links TRBV11-3 to TRBJ2-2, with 7 bases fitting TRBD1. CDR3 length equals 16 residues. Germline V lookup: CDR1 SGHNT, CDR2 YENEEA. The V segment lost 0 bases and the J segment 3 bases; nucleotides outside the gene matches: 4. The CDR3 loop is CASSLETGTDTGELFF. In nucleotides, the CDR3 is TGTGCCAGCAGCTTAGAGACAGGGACGGACACCGGGGAGCTGTTTTTT.

This chain joins TRBV6-1 and TRBJ1-4; possible D gene TRBD1, 6 bases. The CDR3 runs 13 residues. Looked up from germline, CDR1 is MNHNS and CDR2 is SASEGT. V was clipped by 10 bases and J by 8 bases, with 17 bases between them. The CDR3 sequence is CATKGEVGEKLFF. The CDR3 DNA sequence: TGTGCCACTAAGGGGGAGGTTGGGGAAAAACTGTTTTTT.

The chain links TRBV4-2 to TRBJ1-3, with a tentative D call TRBD1 (6 bases). V was pared by 1 base and J by 2 bases, with 15 bases between. CDR3 size: 17 residues. Germline loops: CDR1 LGHNA, CDR2 YNFKEQ. DNA of the CDR3: TGTGCCAGCAGCCAAGGGACCGCGGGGGGCACTGGAAACACCATATATTTT. This gives the protein CASSQGTAGGTGNTIYF.